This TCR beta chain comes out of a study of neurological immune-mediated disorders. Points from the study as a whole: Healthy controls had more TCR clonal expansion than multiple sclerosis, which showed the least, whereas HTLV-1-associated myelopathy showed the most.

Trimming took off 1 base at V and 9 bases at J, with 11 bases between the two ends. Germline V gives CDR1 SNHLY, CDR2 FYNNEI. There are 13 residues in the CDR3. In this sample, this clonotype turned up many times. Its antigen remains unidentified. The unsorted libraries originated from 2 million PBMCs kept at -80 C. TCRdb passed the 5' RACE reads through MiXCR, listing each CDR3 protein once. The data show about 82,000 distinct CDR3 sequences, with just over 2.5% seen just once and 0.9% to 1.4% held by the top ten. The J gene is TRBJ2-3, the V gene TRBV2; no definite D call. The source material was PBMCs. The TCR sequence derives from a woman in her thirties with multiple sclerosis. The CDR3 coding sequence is TGTGCCAGCAGTGAAGAGGGCTTAAGGACGCAGTATTTT. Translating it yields CASSEEGLRTQYF.